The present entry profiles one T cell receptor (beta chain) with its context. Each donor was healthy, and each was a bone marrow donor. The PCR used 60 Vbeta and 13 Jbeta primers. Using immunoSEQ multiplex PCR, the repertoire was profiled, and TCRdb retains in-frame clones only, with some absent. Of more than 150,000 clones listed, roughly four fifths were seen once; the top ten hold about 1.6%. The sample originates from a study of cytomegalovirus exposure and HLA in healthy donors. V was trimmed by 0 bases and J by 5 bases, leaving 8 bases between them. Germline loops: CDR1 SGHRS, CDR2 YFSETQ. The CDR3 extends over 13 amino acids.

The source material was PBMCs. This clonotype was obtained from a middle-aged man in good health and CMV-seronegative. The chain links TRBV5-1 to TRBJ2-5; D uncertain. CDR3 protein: CASSLVQRETQYF. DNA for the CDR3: TGCGCCAGCAGCTTGGTGCAGAGGGAGACCCAGTACTTC.